The 5 T cell receptor beta chains in this list originate from one sample, sequenced in a study of cytomegalovirus exposure and HLA in healthy donors. The PCR employed 60 Vbeta primers together with 13 Jbeta primers. Only in-frame clones appear in the TCRdb table, and some are missing; sequencing was by immunoSEQ multiplex PCR. The table lists about 160,000 clones, around 80% of them singletons. Sequencing input: PBMCs. Source of these receptors: a male donor in good health and CMV-seropositive.

CDR3 residues: CASSQVQGQGYTF. CDR3 nucleotide sequence: TGCGCCAGCAGCCAAGTCCAGGGGCAAGGCTACACCTTC. J is TRBJ1-2 and V is TRBV4-1; TRBD1 is a possible D gene (6 bases). V lost 1 base to trimming and J lost 8 bases, with 11 bases between them. Germline V gene data show CDR1 as MGHRA and CDR2 as YSYEKL. The CDR3 length is 13 residues.

This chain joins TRBV4-1 and TRBJ2-5; 9 bases agree with TRBD1. Germline CDR1 is MGHRA and CDR2 is YSYEKL. The V and J ends lost 4 bases and 5 bases, in that order; junction bases with no gene match: 8. This CDR3 is 15 amino acids long. The CDR3: CASSLLGQGVETQYF. CDR3 nucleotides: TGCGCCAGCAGCCTCCTGGGACAGGGCGTCGAGACCCAGTACTTC.

The chain is built from TRBV27 and TRBJ2-1; D call uncertain. V lost 2 bases to trimming and J lost 5 bases, with 16 bases between them. CDR1 and CDR2 from the germline V gene are MNHEY and SMNVEV (reference sequence). CDR3 length equals 16 residues. The CDR3: CASSLNVGLFDNEQFF. DNA for the CDR3: TGTGCCAGCAGTTTAAATGTCGGTCTCTTCGACAATGAGCAGTTCTTC.

The rearrangement links TRBV5-8 to TRBJ1-5; unclear D gene. CDR1 is SGHTS, CDR2 YDEGEE, per germline. This CDR3 has 12 amino acids. Trimming shortened V by 2 bases and J by 7 bases, and 7 bases separated the two germline ends. CDR3 in DNA: TGTGCCAGCAGCTTCTTGAGGCAGCCCCAGCATTTT. Translation gives CASSFLRQPQHF.

This clone turned up a few times. The chain employs TRBV2 and TRBJ1-3, with no clear D. The germline V and J ends were trimmed by 8 bases and 0 bases, with 14 bases remaining between them. The CDR3 is 15 residues long. Per germline, CDR1 SNHLY and CDR2 FYNNEI. Here the CDR3 DNA reads TGTGCCAGCTTATTACGGCACTACTCTGGAAACACCATATATTTT. Its translation: CASLLRHYSGNTIYF.